Following are 8 T cell receptor beta chains from one sample sequenced in a study of Ad26.COV2.S vaccination and SARS-CoV-2 variants. TCRdb's table, derived via immunoSEQ multiplex PCR, lists solely in-frame clones and lacks some. The repertoire holds 97,000 or so clones, around three quarters seen once, with about 18% in the top ten. This sample comprised peripheral blood, obtained after recovery from COVID-19. These receptors all come from a human donor who had recovered from COVID-19.

The chain couples TRBV19 to TRBJ1-6; 7 nucleotides agree with TRBD1. CDR1 LNHDA and CDR2 SQIVND come from the germline V gene (reference sequence). Trimming took 5 bases from V and 4 from J; bases not matched to a gene: 5. The CDR3 runs 15 residues. CDR3 amino acids: CASSPGQAYNSPLHF. CDR3 DNA: TGTGCCAGTAGTCCAGGACAGGCATATAATTCACCCCTCCACTTT.

This sequence joins TRBV18 and TRBJ2-6; 9 bases are a match to TRBD1. V was clipped by 3 bases and J by 0 bases; unmatched bases: 9. The CDR3 consists of 19 residues. Germline V gives CDR1 KGHSH, CDR2 LQKENI. The CDR3 here is CASSPETDRGGSGANVLTF. DNA for the CDR3: TGTGCCAGCTCACCCGAAACGGACAGGGGAGGCTCTGGGGCCAACGTCCTGACTTTC.

This sequence joins TRBV10-2 and TRBJ2-5; D unclear. CDR1 is WSHSY and CDR2 is SAAADI in the germline V gene. The CDR3 runs 15 residues. Trimming left V 3 bases short and J 2 bases short, with 13 bases between. CDR3 sequence (DNA): TGCGCCAGCAGTGACCGGGCGCGTGGTCAAGAGACCCAGTACTTC. Amino acid sequence: CASSDRARGQETQYF.

CDR3 sequence reads: CASSVEYSGVAYGYTF. The CDR3 bases are TGTGCCAGCAGCGTAGAATACTCAGGGGTGGCTTATGGCTACACCTTC. The V and J genes are TRBV9 and TRBJ1-2; D may be TRBD1 (6 bases). This CDR3 comprises 16 residues. Germline V gene sequence: CDR1 SGDLS, CDR2 YYNGEE. V lost 0 bases to trimming and J lost 5 bases, with 17 bases between them.

The gene calls are TRBV21-1 and TRBJ2-6; the table assigns TRBD1, which was not confirmed against the DNA. TRBV21-1 is described as a pseudogene. CDR3 length: 15 amino acids. CDR3 nucleotide sequence: TGTGCCAGCACTGCAGGGTTAGCTGGGGCCAACGTCCTGACTTTC. Protein: CASTAGLAGANVLTF.

The chain carries TRBV6-1 and TRBJ1-1, with D unresolved. Trimming took off 5 bases at V and 1 base at J, with 8 bases between the two ends. Germline CDR1 MNHNS, CDR2 SASEGT. The CDR3 contains 13 residues. CDR3 nucleotides: TGTGCCAGCAGTTATACGCGGAACACTGAAGCTTTCTTT. Translating gives CASSYTRNTEAFF.

The genes are TRBV30 and TRBJ1-1; the match to TRBD1 covers 8 bases. V was pared by 3 bases and J by 7 bases, with 4 bases of the junction left unmatched. CDR1 GTSNPN and CDR2 SVGIG come from the germline V gene (reference sequence). This CDR3 contains 12 residues. CDR3 nucleotide sequence: TGTGCCTGGAGATCAGGGGGCTATGAAGCTTTCTTT. Amino acids: CAWRSGGYEAFF.

The chain uses TRBV14 and TRBJ2-5; 10 bases fit TRBD2. Germline CDR1 reads SGHDN; CDR2 reads FVKESK. This CDR3 has 15 residues. The junction had 8 bases not matched to a gene; V was cut back by 5 bases and J by 5 bases. The CDR3 DNA sequence: TGTGCCAGCAGCTCCCAGCGGGGGGGCCGGGAGACCCAGTACTTC. Translated: CASSSQRGGRETQYF.